This T cell receptor (beta chain) stems from a study of cytomegalovirus exposure and HLA in healthy donors. Researchers ran the PCR with 60 Vbeta and 13 Jbeta primers. Clones were read by immunoSEQ multiplex PCR, and TCRdb kept only the in-frame ones, dropping some. Of about 160,000 clones listed, more than 70% are singletons. The clonotype was recovered from a male donor in good health and CMV-seronegative. Sample: PBMCs.

The CDR3 region is CAISETGKEKLFF. CDR3 nucleotide sequence: TGTGCCATCAGTGAGACAGGGAAGGAAAAACTGTTTTTT. The rearrangement links TRBV10-3 to TRBJ1-4; D perhaps matches TRBD1 (6 bases). V was cut by 2 bases and J by 8 bases, with 9 bases left in between. The length of the CDR3 is 13 residues. Germline V gene sequence: CDR1 ENHRY, CDR2 SYGVKD.